This note documents a single TCR beta chain sequence. Germline CDR1 reads MGHDK; CDR2 reads SYGVNS. V gave up 3 bases and J gave up 0 bases, with 5 bases separating them. The CDR3 covers 13 residues. TCRdb reprocessed the RT-PCR reads with MiXCR, giving one entry per CDR3 protein. Of hundreds of thousands of distinct CDR3 sequences listed, over 12% are singletons. The J gene is TRBJ1-1, the V gene TRBV25-1; D remains ambiguous. This receptor was taken from a female donor in good health, serving as a healthy control. The specimen sequenced was memory CD4+ T cells from blood. CDR3 sequence reads: CASSDPLNTEAFF. The CDR3 DNA follows: TGTGCCAGCAGTGACCCTCTGAACACTGAAGCTTTCTTT.